The 29 T cell receptor beta chains in this list originate from one sample, sequenced in a study of OX40 agonist ivuxolimab in advanced cancers. Assay: immunoSEQ multiplex PCR; the TCRdb copy retains only in-frame clones and omits some. The data contain around 90,000 clones, about nine tenths of them seen just once; the ten biggest clones take up approximately 7.4%. This specimen was CD4+ or CD8+ T cells sorted from blood, taken in a trial of the OX40 agonist ivuxolimab. The receptors stem from an adult with an advanced solid tumor such as melanoma, head and neck, liver or kidney cancer.

This rearrangement joins TRBV4-1 to TRBJ2-7; the D gene is possibly TRBD1 (6 bases). The length of the CDR3 is 17 residues. The V gene's germline CDR1 is MGHRA and CDR2 YSYEKL. V was pared by 2 bases and J by 0 bases, with 17 bases between. Here the CDR3 reads CASSQPRQEPLSYEQYF. CDR3 bases: TGCGCCAGCAGCCAACCCAGACAGGAGCCACTCTCCTACGAGCAGTACTTC.

CDR3 coding DNA: TGTGCCAGCAGTTTATATCAGGGGGTCTATGGCTACACCTTC. Translated, it gives CASSLYQGVYGYTF. V usage is TRBV28 and J usage is TRBJ1-2; 7 bases agree with TRBD1. CDR3 length equals 14 residues. Losses at the gene ends were 1 base for V and 4 bases for J; bases not matched to a gene: 3. CDR1 is MDHEN, CDR2 SYDVKM, per germline.

This rearrangement joins TRBV6-1 to TRBJ1-3; weak D call: TRBD1 (6 bases). This CDR3 is built from 13 residues. V was cut by 10 bases and J by 4 bases, with 14 bases left in between. The V gene's germline CDR1 is MNHNS and CDR2 SASEGT. The CDR3 sequence: CATNGGAGNTIYF. CDR3 in DNA: TGTGCCACCAACGGGGGCGCGGGAAACACCATATATTTT.

The chain uses TRBV30 and TRBJ2-3; the match to TRBD2 covers 8 bases. J gave up 2 bases and V 0 bases, and 7 bases lay outside the gene matches. This CDR3 is built from 16 residues. In germline, CDR1 is GTSNPN, CDR2 SVGIG (reference sequence). DNA for the CDR3: TGTGCCTGGAGTGTAGAAACGGGAGGGTCCACAGATACGCAGTATTTT. Translated, it gives CAWSVETGGSTDTQYF.

V gene TRBV7-3 combines with J gene TRBJ2-3, with unresolved D. This CDR3 comprises 13 residues. V lost 2 bases, J lost 3 bases, and 6 bases lay in between. CDR1 SGHTA and CDR2 FQGTGA come from the germline V gene. CDR3 sequence reads: CASSLYETDTQYF. CDR3 DNA sequence: TGTGCCAGCAGCTTATACGAGACAGATACGCAGTATTTT.

The chain employs TRBV6-5 and TRBJ2-7; TRBD1 agrees at 7 bases. The V gene's germline CDR1 is MNHEY and CDR2 SVGAGI. The CDR3 runs 15 residues. The junction had 13 bases not matched to a gene; V was cut back by 4 bases and J by 7 bases. The CDR3 DNA reads as TGTGCCAGCAGTTCAGACAGGGACCCAAGGTGGGAGCAGTACTTC. This gives the protein CASSSDRDPRWEQYF.

This chain uses TRBV7-6 with TRBJ2-2, with D possibly being TRBD2 (6 bases). Between the trimmed V and J ends, which lost 3 bases and 2 bases, there was a span of 10 bases. Germline assignment: CDR1 SGHVS and CDR2 FNYEAQ. CDR3 length: 15 residues. The CDR3 loop is CASSFGGTNTGELFF. For the CDR3, the DNA is TGTGCCAGCAGCTTTGGGGGGACTAACACCGGGGAGCTGTTTTTT. Based on the CDR3 plus reference TRBV7-6 and TRBJ2-2, the full variable domain is GAGVSQSPRYKVTKRGQDVALRCDPISGHVSLYWYRQALGQGPEFLTYFNYEAQQDKSGLPNDRFSAERPEGSISTLTIQRTEQRDSAMYRCASSFGGTNTGELFFGEGSRLTVL.

The sample holds a few counts of this clone. The V and J genes are TRBV18 and TRBJ1-1, with 9 bases aligning to TRBD1. The CDR3 loop spans 14 amino acids. V shed 1 base and J 8 bases; nucleotides not matched to a gene: 5. Germline V gives CDR1 KGHSH, CDR2 LQKENI. CDR3 sequence (DNA): TGTGCCAGCTCACCACGGCAGACAGGGGGGGAAGCTTTCTTT. This encodes CASSPRQTGGEAFF.

This chain uses TRBV7-2 with TRBJ2-3; no clear D. Trimming took 3 bases from V and 4 from J, leaving 11 bases between them. The CDR3 is made up of 14 amino acids. Germline CDR1 reads SGHTA; CDR2 reads FQGNSA. CDR3 in amino acids: CASSFPSSADTQYF. The CDR3, as DNA: TGTGCCAGCAGCTTCCCTAGTTCGGCAGATACGCAGTATTTT.

This chain uses TRBV19 with TRBJ2-7; unclear D gene. Germline assignment: CDR1 LNHDA and CDR2 SQIVND (reference sequence). V was shortened by 3 bases and J by 1 base, with 7 bases between the two germline ends. This CDR3 is 13 amino acids long. CDR3 coding DNA: TGTGCCAGTAGTATGGGTTTTTCCTACGAGCAGTACTTC. Amino acids: CASSMGFSYEQYF.

This chain uses TRBV21-1 with TRBJ2-7; the DNA was not compared with TRBD2, the D call given in the table. TRBV21-1 is deemed a pseudogene. CDR3 size: 17 residues. CDR3 in amino acids: CASSKGGSGIPPYEQYF. For the CDR3, the DNA is TGTGCCAGCAGCAAAGGGGGTAGCGGGATCCCCCCCTACGAGCAGTACTTC.

The CDR3: CASSPGTAGPYEQYF. CDR3 nucleotides: TGCGCCAGCAGCCCGGGGACAGCTGGTCCCTACGAGCAGTACTTC. The chain is built from TRBV4-1 and TRBJ2-7; TRBD1 matches at 7 bases. After removal of 4 bases from V and 2 bases from J, the junction contained 8 bases not matched to a gene. Germline V gives CDR1 MGHRA, CDR2 YSYEKL. The CDR3 has 15 residues.

The chain has TRBV7-9 and TRBJ2-1; the D call may be TRBD1 or TRBD2 (7 bases each). Looked up from germline, CDR1 is SEHNR and CDR2 is FQNEAQ (reference sequence). The CDR3 totals 11 residues. V gave up 5 bases and J gave up 15 bases, with 14 bases separating them. CDR3 protein: CASSGTGEGFF. CDR3 bases: TGTGCCAGCAGCGGAACAGGGGAGGGGTTCTTC.

This rearrangement joins TRBV4-1 to TRBJ1-1; no reliable D call. CDR1 and CDR2 (germline): MGHRA, YSYEKL. This CDR3 is 14 amino acids long. V was cut by 3 bases and J by 4 bases, with 12 bases left in between. Written as DNA, the CDR3 is TGCGCCAGCAGCCAGACTCAGCGGGGCACTGAAGCTTTCTTT. Residues: CASSQTQRGTEAFF.

V is TRBV7-9 and J is TRBJ2-5; unclear D gene. The CDR3 extends over 15 amino acids. V was shortened by 2 bases and J by 5 bases, with 15 bases between the two germline ends. Germline assignment: CDR1 SEHNR and CDR2 FQNEAQ (reference sequence). The CDR3 region is CASSLNPDPWETQYF. The CDR3 coding sequence is TGTGCCAGCAGCTTAAATCCGGATCCGTGGGAGACCCAGTACTTC. The whole variable domain, filled in from reference TRBV7-9 and TRBJ2-5, reads DTGVSQNPRHKITKRGQNVTFRCDPISEHNRLYWYRQTLGQGPEFLTYFQNEAQLEKSRLLSDRFSAERPKGSFSTLEIQRTEQGDSAMYLCASSLNPDPWETQYFGPGTRLLVL.

This chain joins TRBV25-1 and TRBJ1-4, with a possible D match to TRBD1 (6 bases). The germline V and J ends were trimmed by 3 bases and 1 base, with 12 bases remaining between them. CDR3 length: 16 residues. Germline CDR1 reads MGHDK; CDR2 reads SYGVNS. CDR3 nucleotides: TGTGCCAGCAGTGAGACAGGATTTGGAACTAATGAAAAACTGTTTTTT. Its translation is CASSETGFGTNEKLFF. Based on the CDR3 plus reference TRBV25-1 and TRBJ1-4, the full variable domain is EADIYQTPRYLVIGTGKKITLECSQTMGHDKMYWYQQDPGMELHLIHYSYGVNSTEKGDLSSESTVSRIRTEHFPLTLESARPSHTSQYLCASSETGFGTNEKLFFGSGTQLSVL.

The chain combines TRBV10-3 with TRBJ1-5; D not resolved. CDR1 is ENHRY and CDR2 is SYGVKD in the germline V gene. This CDR3 spans 15 amino acids. V was trimmed by 0 bases and J by 0 bases, leaving 6 bases between them. The CDR3, as DNA: TGTGCCATCAGTGAGTCGTGGGGTAGCAATCAGCCCCAGCATTTT. Protein: CAISESWGSNQPQHF.

This sequence joins TRBV27 and TRBJ2-6; D unclear. Trimming pared 2 bases from V and 4 bases from J, leaving 9 bases between. Germline V gives CDR1 MNHEY, CDR2 SMNVEV (reference sequence). This CDR3 spans 15 amino acids. Here the CDR3 reads CASSLGFSGANVLTF. Here the CDR3 DNA reads TGTGCCAGCAGTTTAGGGTTCTCCGGGGCCAACGTCCTGACTTTC.

V gene TRBV13 combines with J gene TRBJ2-1, with 8 bases lining up with TRBD1. Losses at the gene ends were 1 base for V and 7 bases for J; bases not matched to a gene: 3. The CDR3 covers 14 residues. Germline V CDR1 and CDR2: PRHDT, FYEKMQ (reference sequence). This CDR3 reads CASSLAGQGNEQFF. The CDR3 region has the DNA TGTGCCAGCAGCTTAGCTGGACAGGGTAATGAGCAGTTCTTC.

The V gene is TRBV27, the J gene TRBJ2-1; the match to TRBD1 covers 7 bases. CDR1 is MNHEY, CDR2 SMNVEV, per germline (reference sequence). The CDR3 covers 14 residues. Trimming took 5 bases from V and 6 from J; bases not matched to a gene: 7. The CDR3, as DNA: TGTGCCAGCAGTCCCCGGGGACAGATCAATGAGCAGTTCTTC. Translation gives CASSPRGQINEQFF.

This clone has just one count. The gene calls are TRBV29-1 and TRBJ2-2; D could derive from TRBD1 or TRBD2 (5 bases each). The CDR3 has 13 amino acids. Trimming stripped 4 bases from V and 7 bases from J, with 13 bases between. The germline CDR1 and CDR2 sequences are SQVTM and ANQGSEA. This CDR3 is CSVGTPRGGELFF. In DNA, the CDR3 is TGCAGCGTTGGGACTCCGAGGGGCGGGGAGCTGTTTTTT.

The V and J genes are TRBV5-1 and TRBJ1-2; D is uncertain. Germline V CDR1 and CDR2: SGHRS, YFSETQ. V was pared by 1 base and J by 2 bases, with 9 bases between. The CDR3 has 14 amino acids. The CDR3 sequence: CASSLLGANYGYTF. The CDR3 coding sequence is TGCGCCAGCAGCTTGCTGGGAGCCAACTATGGCTACACCTTC.

V is TRBV11-2 and J is TRBJ2-6; TRBD1 might be the D (5 bases). In germline, CDR1 is SGHAT, CDR2 FQNNGV. Between the trimmed V and J ends, which lost 2 bases and 0 bases, there was a span of 14 bases. The length of the CDR3 is 18 residues. The DNA for the CDR3 is TGTGCCAGCAGCTTACAGTACGACAGTTTCTCTGGGGCCAACGTCCTGACTTTC. Its translation: CASSLQYDSFSGANVLTF. Combining the CDR3 with reference TRBV11-2 and TRBJ2-6 gives the whole variable domain EAGVAQSPRYKIIEKRQSVAFWCNPISGHATLYWYQQILGQGPKLLIQFQNNGVVDDSQLPKDRFSAERLKGVDSTLKIQPAKLEDSAVYLCASSLQYDSFSGANVLTFGAGSRLTVL.

The CDR3: CAWSGSGGSRGYTF. DNA for the CDR3: TGTGCCTGGAGTGGGTCAGGGGGTAGTCGTGGCTACACCTTC. This sequence joins TRBV30 and TRBJ1-2, with 7 bases lining up with TRBD1. The V and J ends lost 1 base and 7 bases, in that order; junction bases with no gene match: 9. Germline V gives CDR1 GTSNPN, CDR2 SVGIG (reference sequence). This CDR3 is 14 amino acids long.

This chain connects TRBV2 to TRBJ2-5, with 9 bases fitting TRBD1. Germline CDR1 is SNHLY and CDR2 is FYNNEI. The V and J ends lost 8 bases and 5 bases, in that order; junction bases with no gene match: 6. The CDR3 covers 13 residues. The CDR3 DNA follows: TGTGCCAGCGAGACAGGGGGTGGGGAGACCCAGTACTTC. It is translated as CASETGGGETQYF.

This chain connects TRBV9 to TRBJ2-1; 11 bases fit TRBD2. With V trimmed by 0 bases and J by 6 bases, 2 bases remained unmatched. CDR3 length: 15 residues. The germline gives CDR1 SGDLS, CDR2 YYNGEE. The CDR3 here is CASSVVAGGPNEQFF. CDR3 sequence (DNA): TGTGCCAGCAGCGTAGTAGCGGGAGGGCCCAATGAGCAGTTCTTC.

This chain links TRBV5-1 with TRBJ2-7; 8 nucleotides align to TRBD2. The V gene's germline CDR1 is SGHRS and CDR2 YFSETQ. The CDR3 has 13 residues. Losses at the gene ends were 7 bases for V and 2 bases for J; bases not matched to a gene: 5. CDR3 nucleotides: TGCGCCAGCCGTCCGGGGGGGGCCTACGAGCAGTACTTC. Its translation is CASRPGGAYEQYF.

The V gene is TRBV7-9, the J gene TRBJ2-7, with TRBD2 matching 13 bases. This CDR3 comprises 17 residues. The germline V gene encodes CDR1 SEHNR and CDR2 FQNEAQ (reference sequence). V gave up 4 bases and J gave up 0 bases; unmatched junction bases: 6. This CDR3 is CASSSRTSGSPSYEQYF. The CDR3 DNA follows: TGTGCCAGCAGCTCCCGGACTAGCGGGAGTCCCTCCTACGAGCAGTACTTC.

The V call is TRBV6-6, the J call TRBJ1-1; 7 bases map to TRBD1. The J segment lost 3 bases and the V segment lost 4 bases, leaving 2 bases of the junction unmatched. Germline V gene sequence: CDR1 MNHNY, CDR2 SVGAGI (reference sequence). This CDR3 has 13 amino acids. The CDR3 region is CASSFTGDTEAFF. The CDR3 region has the DNA TGTGCCAGCAGTTTTACAGGGGACACTGAAGCTTTCTTT.